These 13 T cell receptor beta chains were all obtained from the same sample, sequenced in a study of shared clonotypes between healthy human individuals. Some clones are missing from TCRdb's copy, which holds only in-frame ones; the method was immunoSEQ multiplex PCR. The table lists millions of clones, approximately 95% of them singletons, with about 0.39% in the top ten. Specimen: naive CD4+ T cells from PBMCs. Subset denoted: CD45RA+ positively selected. These receptors were obtained from a man younger than 35 in good health. Some clones in this sample may be carry-over from other donors' samples.

The chain has TRBV27 and TRBJ2-2; 9 bases map to TRBD2. The ends lost 4 bases at V and 1 base at J; junction bases unmatched: 4. CDR1 MNHEY and CDR2 SMNVEV come from the germline V gene (reference sequence). This CDR3 region has 16 residues. The CDR3 region is CASSSLAGMNTGELFF. In DNA, the CDR3 is TGTGCCAGCAGTTCCCTAGCGGGGATGAACACCGGGGAGCTGTTTTTT.

The chain recombines TRBV27 with TRBJ1-5; TRBD1 matches at 11 bases. The CDR3 consists of 15 residues. Germline CDR1 reads MNHEY; CDR2 reads SMNVEV (reference sequence). Trimming removed 6 bases from V and 7 bases from J; junction bases left unmatched: 8. Here the CDR3 DNA reads TGTGCCAGCAGCAGGACAGGGGGCGAAGGACAGCCCCAGCATTTT. This codes for CASSRTGGEGQPQHF.

V is TRBV29-1 and J is TRBJ2-5, with 9 bases fitting TRBD1. The end of the DNA fits TRBJ2-7 better, so the J call may be wrong. CDR1 and CDR2 from the germline V gene are SQVTM and ANQGSEA. This CDR3 comprises 13 residues. The CDR3: CSASGQGSYEQYF. CDR3 DNA sequence: TGCAGCGCTTCTGGACAGGGGAGCTACGAGCAGTACTTC.

The rearrangement joins TRBV2 to TRBJ1-4, with TRBD1 matching 7 bases. The CDR3 has 14 amino acids. The V and J ends lost 7 bases and 9 bases, in that order; junction bases with no gene match: 11. CDR1 is SNHLY, CDR2 FYNNEI, per germline. The CDR3: CASTSGTDGKKLFF. In nucleotides, the CDR3 is TGTGCCAGCACCTCCGGGACAGATGGGAAAAAACTGTTTTTT.

The chain combines TRBV28 with TRBJ1-3; D gene uncertain. V lost 5 bases and J 0 bases, leaving 11 bases between the germline ends. Per the germline V gene, CDR1 is MDHEN and CDR2 is SYDVKM. The CDR3 consists of 15 residues. This chain's CDR3 is CASSTRVTSGNTIYF. The CDR3 DNA reads TGTGCCAGCAGTACCCGGGTTACCTCTGGAAACACCATATATTTT.

The rearrangement joins TRBV15 to TRBJ2-1; D is unresolved. The germline V gene encodes CDR1 LNHNV and CDR2 YYDKDF (reference sequence). The CDR3 covers 14 residues. The V end lost 0 bases, the J end lost 8 bases, and 11 bases lay between the germline ends. The CDR3 sequence: CATSRDPGMDEQFF. The CDR3 nucleotides are TGTGCCACCAGCAGAGATCCTGGAATGGATGAGCAGTTCTTC.

V gene TRBV5-4 combines with J gene TRBJ2-1; possible D gene TRBD2, 7 bases. Germline CDR1 is SGHNT and CDR2 is YYREEE (reference sequence). CDR3 size: 15 residues. Trimming stripped 3 bases from V and 5 bases from J, with 15 bases between. CDR3 sequence (DNA): TGTGCCAGCAGCTCCTTTGAGGGGGGGCACAATGAGCAGTTCTTC. Protein: CASSSFEGGHNEQFF.

The genes are TRBV5-1 and TRBJ2-5; D might be TRBD1 (5 bases). V was trimmed by 2 bases and J by 4 bases, leaving 9 bases between them. CDR3 length: 13 amino acids. Germline V CDR1 and CDR2: SGHRS, YFSETQ. CDR3: CASSFRGRETQYF. The CDR3 DNA reads as TGCGCCAGCAGCTTTAGGGGCAGAGAGACCCAGTACTTC.

The V call is TRBV7-8, the J call TRBJ2-5, with D perhaps assigned TRBD1 or TRBD2 (5 bases each). V gave up 2 bases and J gave up 2 bases, with 12 bases separating them. The CDR3 is made up of 15 amino acids. Per the germline V gene, CDR1 is SGHVS and CDR2 is FQNEAQ. The CDR3 region has the DNA TGTGCCAGCAGCTTATGGGGACGAACTCAAGAGACCCAGTACTTC. It is translated as CASSLWGRTQETQYF.

This chain uses TRBV6-1 with TRBJ1-5, with D maybe TRBD1 (5 bases). Germline CDR1 MNHNS, CDR2 SASEGT. Trimming removed 6 bases at V and 7 bases at J, with 19 bases between. The CDR3 consists of 15 residues. This chain's CDR3 is CASSLQGEGLQPQHF. Written as DNA, the CDR3 is TGTGCCAGCAGCCTCCAGGGAGAGGGCCTGCAGCCCCAGCATTTT.

In the case of this clone: Other nucleotide sequences in the sample specify the same CDR3. This rearrangement joins TRBV10-3 to TRBJ1-5; 10 bases align to TRBD1. Germline-derived CDR1 and CDR2 are ENHRY and SYGVKD. V dropped 6 bases and J dropped 5; count of bases not matched to a gene: 1. CDR3 size: 13 residues. CDR3 bases: TGTGCCATCAGGGGGACAGGGGATCAGCCCCAGCATTTT. Translating it yields CAIRGTGDQPQHF.

Turning to this clone: The sample holds other DNA sequences that translate to the same CDR3. The chain has TRBV5-1 and TRBJ2-5; tentative D call: TRBD1 (5 bases). Germline CDR1 reads SGHRS; CDR2 reads YFSETQ. V shed 4 bases and J shed 2 bases, with 9 bases lying between them. The CDR3 spans 13 residues. Here the CDR3 reads CASSRGQQETQYF. CDR3 in DNA: TGCGCCAGCAGCCGAGGACAACAAGAGACCCAGTACTTC.

The J gene is TRBJ1-4, the V gene TRBV19, with D possibly being TRBD1 (6 bases). CDR3 length: 14 amino acids. Germline V CDR1 and CDR2: LNHDA, SQIVND (reference sequence). V dropped 3 bases and J dropped 11 bases, with 16 bases sitting between them. The CDR3 DNA reads as TGTGCCAGTAGTATTCCAGGGGTCCGAGGTAAACTGTTTTTT. It encodes CASSIPGVRGKLFF.